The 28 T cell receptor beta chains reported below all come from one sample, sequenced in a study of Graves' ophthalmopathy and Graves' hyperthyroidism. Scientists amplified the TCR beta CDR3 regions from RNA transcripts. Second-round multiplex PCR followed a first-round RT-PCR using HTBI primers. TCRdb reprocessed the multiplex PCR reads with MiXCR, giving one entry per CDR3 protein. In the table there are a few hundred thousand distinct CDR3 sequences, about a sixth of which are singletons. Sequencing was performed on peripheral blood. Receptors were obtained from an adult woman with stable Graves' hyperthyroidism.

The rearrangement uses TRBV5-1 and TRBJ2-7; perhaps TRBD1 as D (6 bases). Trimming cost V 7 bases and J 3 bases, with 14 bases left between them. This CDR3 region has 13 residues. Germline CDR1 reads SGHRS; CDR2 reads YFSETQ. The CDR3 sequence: CASSGTSVYEQYF. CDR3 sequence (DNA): TGCGCCAGCTCCGGGACATCAGTCTACGAGCAGTACTTC.

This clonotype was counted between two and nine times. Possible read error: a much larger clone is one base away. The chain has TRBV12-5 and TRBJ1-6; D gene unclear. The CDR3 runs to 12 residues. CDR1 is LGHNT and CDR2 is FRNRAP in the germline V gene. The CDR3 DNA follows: TGTGCTAGTCAGGAACCATTTTCACACCTCCACTTT. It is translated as CASQEPFSHLHF.

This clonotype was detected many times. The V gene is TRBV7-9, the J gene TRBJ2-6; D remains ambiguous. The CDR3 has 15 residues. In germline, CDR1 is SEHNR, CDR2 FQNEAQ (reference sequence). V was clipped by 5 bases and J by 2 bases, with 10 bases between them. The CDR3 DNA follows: TGTGCCAGCAGCCCGGACCATGCTGGGGCCAACGTCCTGACTTTC. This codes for CASSPDHAGANVLTF.

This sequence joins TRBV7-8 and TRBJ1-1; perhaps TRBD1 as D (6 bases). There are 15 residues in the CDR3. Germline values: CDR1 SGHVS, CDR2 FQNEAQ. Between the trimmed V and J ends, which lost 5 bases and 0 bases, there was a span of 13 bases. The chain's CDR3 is CASSRADSMNTEAFF. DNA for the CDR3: TGTGCCAGCAGCCGCGCGGACAGCATGAACACTGAAGCTTTCTTT.

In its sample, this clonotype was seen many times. CDR3: CASSSPGTGGVNEQYF. DNA for the CDR3: TGTGCCAGCAGTTCCCCCGGGACAGGGGGTGTAAACGAGCAGTACTTC. V usage is TRBV28 and J usage is TRBJ2-7; 11 bases are a match to TRBD1. V shed 4 bases and J 5 bases; nucleotides not matched to a gene: 10. The CDR3 sequence is 16 residues long. Per the germline V gene, CDR1 is MDHEN and CDR2 is SYDVKM.

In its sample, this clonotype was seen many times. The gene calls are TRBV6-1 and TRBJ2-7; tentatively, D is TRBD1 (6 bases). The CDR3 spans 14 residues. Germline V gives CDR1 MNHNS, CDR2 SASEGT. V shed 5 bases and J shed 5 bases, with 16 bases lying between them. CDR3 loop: CASSRQVPLDEQYF. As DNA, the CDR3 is TGTGCCAGCAGTCGACAGGTGCCCCTCGACGAGCAGTACTTC.

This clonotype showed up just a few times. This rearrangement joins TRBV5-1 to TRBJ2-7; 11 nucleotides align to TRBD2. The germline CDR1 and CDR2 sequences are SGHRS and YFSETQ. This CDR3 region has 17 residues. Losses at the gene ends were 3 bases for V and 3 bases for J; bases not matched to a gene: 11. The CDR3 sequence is CASSSRGGTSGIYEQYF. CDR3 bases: TGCGCCAGCAGCTCGCGGGGAGGGACTAGCGGTATCTACGAGCAGTACTTC.

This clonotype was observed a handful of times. This chain's CDR3 is CAISAGQGEETQYF. As DNA, the CDR3 is TGTGCCATCAGTGCTGGACAGGGAGAAGAGACCCAGTACTTC. The genes are TRBV10-3 and TRBJ2-5; 8 bases match TRBD1. CDR1 is ENHRY, CDR2 SYGVKD, per germline. There are 14 residues in the CDR3. V trimming: 4 bases; J trimming: 3 bases; junction bases outside the gene matches: 4.

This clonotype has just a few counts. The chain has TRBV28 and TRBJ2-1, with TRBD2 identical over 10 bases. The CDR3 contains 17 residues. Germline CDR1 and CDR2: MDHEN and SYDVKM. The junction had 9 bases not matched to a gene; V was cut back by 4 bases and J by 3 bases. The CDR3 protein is CASSSLDPSGSYNEQFF. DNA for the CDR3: TGTGCCAGCAGTTCTCTGGACCCTAGCGGGAGCTACAATGAGCAGTTCTTC.

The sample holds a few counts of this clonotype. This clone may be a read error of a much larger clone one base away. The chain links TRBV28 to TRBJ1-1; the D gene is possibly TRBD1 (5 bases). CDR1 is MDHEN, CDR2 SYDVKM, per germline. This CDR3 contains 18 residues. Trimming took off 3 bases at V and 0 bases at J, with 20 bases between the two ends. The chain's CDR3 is CASSLRDALSAMNTEAFF. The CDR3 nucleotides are TGTGCCAGCAGTTTGAGGGACGCACTATCGGCTATGAACACTGAAGCTTTCTTT.

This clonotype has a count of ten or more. The CDR3 sequence: CASSPRQDKETQYF. In nucleotides, the CDR3 is TGTGCCAGCAGTCCGCGACAGGACAAAGAGACCCAGTACTTC. The chain is built from TRBV28 and TRBJ2-5; perhaps TRBD1 as D (6 bases). The CDR3 sequence is 14 residues long. V lost 5 bases and J lost 3, with 13 bases in between. Germline assignment: CDR1 MDHEN and CDR2 SYDVKM.

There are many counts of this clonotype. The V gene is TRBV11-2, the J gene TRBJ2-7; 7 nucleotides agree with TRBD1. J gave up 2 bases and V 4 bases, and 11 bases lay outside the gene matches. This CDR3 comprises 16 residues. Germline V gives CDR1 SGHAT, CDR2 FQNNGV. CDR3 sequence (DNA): TGTGCCAGCAGCTACATGGCCAGGCAGGGGGCCTACGAGCAGTACTTC. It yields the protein CASSYMARQGAYEQYF.

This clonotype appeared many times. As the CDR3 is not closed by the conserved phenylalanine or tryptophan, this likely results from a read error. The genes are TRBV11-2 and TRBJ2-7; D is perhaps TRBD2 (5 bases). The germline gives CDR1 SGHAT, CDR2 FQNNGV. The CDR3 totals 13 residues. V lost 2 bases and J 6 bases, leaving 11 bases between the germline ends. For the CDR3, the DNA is TGTGCCAGCAGCTTACAACTAGTCGGCGAGCAGTACTCC. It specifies CASSLQLVGEQYS.

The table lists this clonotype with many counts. CDR3 nucleotide sequence: TGCGCCAGCAGCCAATCGCAAAACAGGGCGAGCTACGAGCAGTACTTC. Its protein product is CASSQSQNRASYEQYF. The chain joins TRBV4-1 to TRBJ2-7; TRBD1 might be the D (6 bases). The V gene's germline CDR1 is MGHRA and CDR2 YSYEKL. There are 16 residues in the CDR3. V was trimmed by 2 bases and J by 3 bases, leaving 17 bases between them.

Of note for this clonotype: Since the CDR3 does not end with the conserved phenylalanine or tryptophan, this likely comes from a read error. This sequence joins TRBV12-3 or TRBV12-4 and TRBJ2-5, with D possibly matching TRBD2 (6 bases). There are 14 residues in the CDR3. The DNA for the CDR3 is TGTGCCAGCAGTTCCCCGGGACTCCTAGAGTCCCAGTACTAC. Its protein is CASSSPGLLESQYY.

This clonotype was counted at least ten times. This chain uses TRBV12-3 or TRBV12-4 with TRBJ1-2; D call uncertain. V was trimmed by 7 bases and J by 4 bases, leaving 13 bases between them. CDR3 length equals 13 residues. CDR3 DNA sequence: TGTGCCAGCACAACCCGGAGCTTCTATGGCTACACCTTC. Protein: CASTTRSFYGYTF.

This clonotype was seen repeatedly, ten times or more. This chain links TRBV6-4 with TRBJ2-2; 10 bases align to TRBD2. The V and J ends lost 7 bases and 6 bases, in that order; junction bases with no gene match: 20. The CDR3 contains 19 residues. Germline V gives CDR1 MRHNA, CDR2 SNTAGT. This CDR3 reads CASTDVASGRSEGAGELFF. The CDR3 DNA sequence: TGTGCCAGCACCGACGTCGCTAGCGGGAGATCCGAGGGGGCCGGGGAGCTGTTTTTT.

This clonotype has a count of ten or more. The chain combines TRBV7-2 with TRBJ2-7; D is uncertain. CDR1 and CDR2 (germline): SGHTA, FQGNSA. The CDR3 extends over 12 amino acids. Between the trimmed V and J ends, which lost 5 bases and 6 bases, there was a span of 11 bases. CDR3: CASSRAAGEQYF. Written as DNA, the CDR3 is TGTGCCAGCAGCCGAGCTGCAGGCGAGCAGTACTTC.

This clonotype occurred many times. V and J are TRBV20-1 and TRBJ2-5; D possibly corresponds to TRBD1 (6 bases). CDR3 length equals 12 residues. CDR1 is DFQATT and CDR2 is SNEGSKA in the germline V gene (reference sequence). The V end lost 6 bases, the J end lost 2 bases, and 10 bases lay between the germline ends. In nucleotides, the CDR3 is TGCAGTGCCCTCGGACAGCAAGAGACCCAGTACTTC. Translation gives CSALGQQETQYF.

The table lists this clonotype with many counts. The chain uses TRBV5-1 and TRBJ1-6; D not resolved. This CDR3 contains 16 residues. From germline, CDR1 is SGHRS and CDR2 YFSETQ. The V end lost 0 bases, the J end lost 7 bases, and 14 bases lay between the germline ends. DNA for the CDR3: TGCGCCAGCAGCTTGGGGGAATCAGCCTGGAATTCACCCCTCCACTTT. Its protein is CASSLGESAWNSPLHF.

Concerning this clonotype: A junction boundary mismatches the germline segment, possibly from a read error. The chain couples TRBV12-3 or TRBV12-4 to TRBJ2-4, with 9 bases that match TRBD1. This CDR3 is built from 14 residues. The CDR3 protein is CASSLATGQGPPFF. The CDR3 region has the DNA TGTGCCAGCAGTTTAGCGACTGGACAGGGGCCACCGTTCTTC.

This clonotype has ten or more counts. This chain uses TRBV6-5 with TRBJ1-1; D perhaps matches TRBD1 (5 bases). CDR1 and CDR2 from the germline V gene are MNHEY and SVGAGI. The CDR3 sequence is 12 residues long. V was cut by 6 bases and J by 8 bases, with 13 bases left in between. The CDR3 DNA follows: TGTGCCAGCAGCCGACAGACACAAGAAGCTTTCTTT. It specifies CASSRQTQEAFF.

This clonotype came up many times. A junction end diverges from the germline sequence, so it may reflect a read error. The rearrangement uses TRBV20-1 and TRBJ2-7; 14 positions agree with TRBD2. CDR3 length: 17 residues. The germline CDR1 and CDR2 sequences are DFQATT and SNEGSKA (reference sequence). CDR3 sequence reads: CAAGTSGSRGGLYEQYF. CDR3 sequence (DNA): TGTGCAGCGGGGACTAGCGGGAGTAGGGGCGGGTTGTACGAGCAGTACTTC.

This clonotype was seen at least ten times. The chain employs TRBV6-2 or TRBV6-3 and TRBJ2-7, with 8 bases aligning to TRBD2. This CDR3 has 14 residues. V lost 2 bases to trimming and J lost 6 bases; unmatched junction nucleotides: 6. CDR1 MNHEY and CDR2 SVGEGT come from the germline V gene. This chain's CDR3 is CASSYGGGTSEQYF. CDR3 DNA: TGTGCCAGCAGTTACGGAGGCGGGACTAGCGAGCAGTACTTC.

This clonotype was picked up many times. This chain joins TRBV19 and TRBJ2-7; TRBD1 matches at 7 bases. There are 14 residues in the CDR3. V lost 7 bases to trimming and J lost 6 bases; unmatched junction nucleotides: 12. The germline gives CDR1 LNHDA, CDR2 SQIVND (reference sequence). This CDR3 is CASTPTGLTSEQYF. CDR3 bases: TGTGCCAGTACCCCGACAGGGCTTACTTCCGAGCAGTACTTC.

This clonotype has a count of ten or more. The CDR3 region is CANLQWTGGGYEQYF. For the CDR3, the DNA is TGTGCCAACCTACAATGGACAGGGGGCGGTTACGAGCAGTACTTC. The rearrangement uses TRBV2 and TRBJ2-7; 11 nucleotides match TRBD1. J gave up 4 bases and V 10 bases, and 12 bases lay outside the gene matches. The germline V gene encodes CDR1 SNHLY and CDR2 FYNNEI. This CDR3 has 15 amino acids.

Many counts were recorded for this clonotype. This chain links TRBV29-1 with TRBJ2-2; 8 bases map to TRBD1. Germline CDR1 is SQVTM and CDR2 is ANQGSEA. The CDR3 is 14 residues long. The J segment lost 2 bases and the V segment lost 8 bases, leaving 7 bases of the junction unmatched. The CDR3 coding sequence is TGCAGCTGCCGCGGACAGGGCAACACCGGGGAGCTGTTTTTT. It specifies CSCRGQGNTGELFF.

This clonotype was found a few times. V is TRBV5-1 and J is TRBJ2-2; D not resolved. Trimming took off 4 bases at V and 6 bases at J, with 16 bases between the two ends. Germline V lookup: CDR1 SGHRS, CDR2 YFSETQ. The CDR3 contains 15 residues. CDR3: CASSPGASWAGELFF. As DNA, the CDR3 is TGCGCCAGCAGCCCGGGTGCGTCATGGGCCGGGGAGCTGTTTTTT.